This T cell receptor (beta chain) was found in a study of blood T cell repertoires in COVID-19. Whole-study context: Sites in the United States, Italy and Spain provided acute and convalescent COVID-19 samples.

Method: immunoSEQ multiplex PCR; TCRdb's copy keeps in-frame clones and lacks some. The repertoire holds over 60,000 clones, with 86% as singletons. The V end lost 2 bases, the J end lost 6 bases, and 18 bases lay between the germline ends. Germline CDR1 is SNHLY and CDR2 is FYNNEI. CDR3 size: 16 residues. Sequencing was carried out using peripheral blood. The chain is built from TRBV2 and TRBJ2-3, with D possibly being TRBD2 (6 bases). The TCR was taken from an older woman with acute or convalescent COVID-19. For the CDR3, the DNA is TGTGCCAGCAGTGAATCGGGAGTTGACGGTATGGATACGCAGTATTTT. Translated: CASSESGVDGMDTQYF.